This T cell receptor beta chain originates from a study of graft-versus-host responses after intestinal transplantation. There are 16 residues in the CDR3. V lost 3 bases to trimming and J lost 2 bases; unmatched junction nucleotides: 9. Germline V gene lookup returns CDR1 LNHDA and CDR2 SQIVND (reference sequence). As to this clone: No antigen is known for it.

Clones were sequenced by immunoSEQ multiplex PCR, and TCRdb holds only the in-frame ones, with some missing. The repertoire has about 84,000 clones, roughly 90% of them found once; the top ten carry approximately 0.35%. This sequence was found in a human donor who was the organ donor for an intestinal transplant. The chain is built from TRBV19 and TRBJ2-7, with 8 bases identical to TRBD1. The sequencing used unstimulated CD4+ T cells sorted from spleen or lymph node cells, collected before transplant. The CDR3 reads CASSMKTGGAAYEQYF. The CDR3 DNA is TGTGCCAGTAGTATGAAAACAGGGGGAGCCGCCTACGAGCAGTACTTC.